These 7 T cell receptor beta chains were sequenced from one sample in a study of shared clonotypes between healthy human individuals. Profiled with immunoSEQ multiplex PCR; TCRdb holds only in-frame clones, not every one. The sample carries about 480,000 clones, over 75% recorded once. The material sequenced was PBMCs. These receptors all come from a woman in her thirties or forties in good health. Some clones in this sample may be carry-over from other donors' samples.

V is TRBV2 and J is TRBJ2-3; TRBD2 is a possible D gene (6 bases). Per the germline V gene, CDR1 is SNHLY and CDR2 is FYNNEI. V was trimmed by 5 bases and J by 0 bases, leaving 12 bases between them. The CDR3 spans 15 residues. The CDR3 reads CASSPERASTDTQYF. For the CDR3, the DNA is TGTGCCAGCAGTCCCGAGCGGGCAAGCACAGATACGCAGTATTTT. The full variable domain, its missing parts supplied by reference TRBV2 and TRBJ2-3, is EPEVTQTPSHQVTQMGQEVILRCVPISNHLYFYWYRQILGQKVEFLVSFYNNEISEKSEIFDDQFSVERPDGSNFTLKIRSTKLEDSAMYFCASSPERASTDTQYFGPGTRLTVL.

With respect to this clone: The sample has other DNA sequences that encode this CDR3 too. The chain links TRBV7-9 to TRBJ1-2; D gene ambiguous. Per germline, CDR1 SEHNR and CDR2 FQNEAQ (reference sequence). The length of the CDR3 is 12 residues. The V gene lost 1 base and the J gene lost 6 bases, with 6 bases spanning the gap. The CDR3 DNA is TGTGCCAGCAGCTTAGACCGCGATGGCTACACCTTC. It is translated as CASSLDRDGYTF. Combining the CDR3 with reference TRBV7-9 and TRBJ1-2 gives the whole variable domain DTGVSQNPRHKITKRGQNVTFRCDPISEHNRLYWYRQTLGQGPEFLTYFQNEAQLEKSRLLSDRFSAERPKGSFSTLEIQRTEQGDSAMYLCASSLDRDGYTFGSGTRLTVV.

This rearrangement joins TRBV5-5 to TRBJ1-2; perhaps TRBD1 as D (5 bases). CDR3 length: 16 residues. Trimming removed 1 base from V and 4 bases from J, with 17 bases in between. The V gene's germline CDR1 is SGHKS and CDR2 YYEKEE (reference sequence). The CDR3 here is CASSLRRGDLGYGYTF. The CDR3, as DNA: TGTGCCAGCAGCTTGCGGAGAGGGGACCTAGGCTATGGCTACACCTTC. The full variable domain, completed using reference TRBV5-5 and TRBJ1-2, is DAGVTQSPTHLIKTRGQQVTLRCSPISGHKSVSWYQQVLGQGPQFIFQYYEKEERGRGNFPDRFSARQFPNYSSELNVNALLLGDSALYLCASSLRRGDLGYGYTFGSGTRLTVV.

As to this clone: An end of the junction does not agree with germline; a read error may underlie this. V usage is TRBV4-2 and J usage is TRBJ2-5; 10 positions agree with TRBD2. Germline V gene lookup returns CDR1 LGHNA and CDR2 YNFKEQ. There are 15 residues in the CDR3. In DNA, the CDR3 is TGTGCCAGCAGCCCCAAGCGGGAGGGCCAAGAGACCCGGTACTTC. Its protein product is CASSPKREGQETRYF.

The V call is TRBV11-2, the J call TRBJ2-3, with 9 bases that match TRBD1. CDR1 is SGHAT and CDR2 is FQNNGV in the germline V gene. The CDR3 totals 15 residues. The J segment lost 6 bases and the V segment lost 5 bases, leaving 9 bases of the junction unmatched. The chain's CDR3 is CASSLTGGFFDTQYF. The DNA of the CDR3 is TGTGCCAGCAGCCTAACAGGGGGCTTTTTTGATACGCAGTATTTT. The variable domain in full, with the rest retrieved from reference TRBV11-2 and TRBJ2-3, is EAGVAQSPRYKIIEKRQSVAFWCNPISGHATLYWYQQILGQGPKLLIQFQNNGVVDDSQLPKDRFSAERLKGVDSTLKIQPAKLEDSAVYLCASSLTGGFFDTQYFGPGTRLTVL.

The V gene is TRBV28, the J gene TRBJ2-1; a possible D gene is TRBD1 (5 bases). Germline V gene data show CDR1 as MDHEN and CDR2 as SYDVKM. The CDR3 is 14 amino acids. V dropped 1 base and J dropped 9 bases, with 13 bases sitting between them. The CDR3 bases are TGTGCCAGCAGTTTATTGGGGCAGGACGGTGAGCAGTTCTTC. Residues: CASSLLGQDGEQFF. Drawing the rest from reference TRBV28 and TRBJ2-1, the complete variable domain is DVKVTQSSRYLVKRTGEKVFLECVQDMDHENMFWYRQDPGLGLRLIYFSYDVKMKEKGDIPEGYSVSREKKERFSLILESASTNQTSMYLCASSLLGQDGEQFFGPGTRLTVL.

The V and J genes are TRBV7-8 and TRBJ2-3; 7 bases are a match to TRBD2. The V and J ends lost 8 bases and 0 bases, in that order; junction bases with no gene match: 11. The CDR3 totals 16 residues. The germline V gene encodes CDR1 SGHVS and CDR2 FQNEAQ. The CDR3 DNA reads TGTGCCAGCGGTAGCGGGCCGATTACTAGCACAGATACGCAGTATTTT. This codes for CASGSGPITSTDTQYF.